This is a list of T cell receptor beta chains from one sample in a study of blood T cell repertoires in COVID-19. Clones were sequenced by immunoSEQ multiplex PCR, and TCRdb holds only the in-frame ones, with some missing. This sample carries roughly 250,000 clones, approximately 85% of them seen once, and the ten largest clones take around 1%. Material for sequencing was peripheral blood. The receptor set was obtained from a human donor with COVID-19, enrolled during active disease. The donor label of this sample is uncertain. Both conserved end residues are part of each CDR3. A D gene is named only where the DNA matches it firmly. Only part of the rows carry a size: once, few, many, or a class if the clone is expanded.

CASSERGLAGVDEQFF,TGTGCCAGCAGTGAGAGGGGGCTAGCGGGAGTGGATGAGCAGTTCTTC,TRBV6-1,16,.,TRBJ2-1,TRBD2
CATSRDIAGLSGNTIYF,TGTGCCACCAGCAGAGATATAGCAGGACTCTCTGGAAACACCATATATTTT,TRBV15,17,.,TRBJ1-3,.
CASSLENSVGTQYF,TGTGCCAGCAGCTTAGAAAACTCTGTCGGGACCCAGTACTTC,TRBV7-9,14,.,TRBJ2-5,.
CASSGRQGDNQPQHF,TGTGCCAGCAGCGGGCGACAGGGTGACAATCAGCCCCAGCATTTT,TRBV5-5,15,.,TRBJ1-5,TRBD1
CASSSQTSGYTQYF,TGTGCCAGCAGTTCCCAGACTAGCGGGTATACGCAGTATTTT,TRBV28,14,.,TRBJ2-3,TRBD2
CASSRLGTGKYQETQYF,TGTGCCAGCAGCCGCCTAGGGACAGGGAAGTACCAAGAGACCCAGTACTTC,TRBV3-1/TRBV3-2,17,.,TRBJ2-5,TRBD1
CASSQTTPFFGEKLFF,TGCGCCAGCAGCCAAACTACACCCTTTTTCGGTGAAAAACTGTTTTTT,TRBV4-1,16,few,TRBJ1-4,.
CASSTSTGANYGYTF,TGCGCCAGCAGCACTTCGACAGGGGCGAACTATGGCTACACCTTC,TRBV5-1,15,.,TRBJ1-2,TRBD1
CASDRGTSYEQYF,TGTGCCAGTGACCGGGGAACTTCCTACGAGCAGTACTTC,TRBV5-6,13,.,TRBJ2-7,.
CASSEFSAYEQYF,TGTGCCAGCAGTGAATTCTCGGCCTACGAGCAGTACTTC,TRBV6-1,13,.,TRBJ2-7,.
CASSATGWELFF,TGTGCCAGCAGTGCGACAGGGTGGGAGCTGTTTTTT,TRBV6-4,12,.,TRBJ2-2,TRBD1
CASSQATGYGYTF,TGCGCCAGCAGCCAGGCGACAGGCTATGGCTACACCTTC,TRBV4-1,13,few,TRBJ1-2,.
CASSMTASSYEQYF,TGTGCCAGTAGTATGACAGCGAGCTCCTACGAGCAGTACTTC,TRBV19,14,.,TRBJ2-7,.
CASSLGRDRGYEQYF,TGTGCTAGCAGCTTAGGCCGGGACAGGGGCTACGAGCAGTACTTC,TRBV7-7,15,many,TRBJ2-7,TRBD1
CATRGTENEKLFF,TGTGCCACCCGAGGGACAGAGAATGAAAAACTGTTTTTT,TRBV19,13,.,TRBJ1-4,TRBD1
CASKTGSSYNEQFF,TGTGCCAGCAAGACAGGGAGCTCCTACAATGAGCAGTTCTTC,TRBV27,14,.,TRBJ2-1,TRBD1
CASSRGQGVNSPLHF,TGTGCCAGCAGCCGAGGACAGGGGGTGAATTCACCCCTCCACTTT,TRBV9,15,.,TRBJ1-6,TRBD1
CAISDPDRGSSRVF,TGTGCCATCAGTGACCCGGACAGGGGGTCATCCCGAGTCTTC,TRBV10-3,14,.,TRBJ2-1,TRBD1
CASSELAGGETQYF,TGTGCCAGCAGTGAACTAGCGGGAGGAGAGACCCAGTACTTC,TRBV6-1,14,few,TRBJ2-5,TRBD2
CASSPTGQGAREKLFF,TGTGCCAGCTCACCTACCGGACAGGGGGCGCGAGAAAAACTGTTTTTT,TRBV18,16,.,TRBJ1-4,TRBD1